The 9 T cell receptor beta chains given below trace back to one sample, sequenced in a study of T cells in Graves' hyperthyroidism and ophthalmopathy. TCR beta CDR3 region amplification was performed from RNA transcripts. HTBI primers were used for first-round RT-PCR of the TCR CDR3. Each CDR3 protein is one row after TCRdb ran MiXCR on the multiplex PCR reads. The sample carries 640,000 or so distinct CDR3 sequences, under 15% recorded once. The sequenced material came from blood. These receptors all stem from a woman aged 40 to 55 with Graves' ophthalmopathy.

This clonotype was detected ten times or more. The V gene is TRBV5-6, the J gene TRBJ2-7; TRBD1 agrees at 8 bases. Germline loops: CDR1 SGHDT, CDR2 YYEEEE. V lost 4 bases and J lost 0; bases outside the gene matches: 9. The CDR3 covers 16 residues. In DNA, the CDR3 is TGTGCCAGCAGCCCCGGGACAGGCGCATACTCCTACGAGCAGTACTTC. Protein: CASSPGTGAYSYEQYF.

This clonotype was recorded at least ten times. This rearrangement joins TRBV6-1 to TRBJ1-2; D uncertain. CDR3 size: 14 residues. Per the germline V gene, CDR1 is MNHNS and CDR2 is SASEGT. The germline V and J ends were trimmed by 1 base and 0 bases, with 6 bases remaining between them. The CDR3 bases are TGTGCCAGCAGTGAAGGGGTGTCTAACTATGGCTACACCTTC. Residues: CASSEGVSNYGYTF.

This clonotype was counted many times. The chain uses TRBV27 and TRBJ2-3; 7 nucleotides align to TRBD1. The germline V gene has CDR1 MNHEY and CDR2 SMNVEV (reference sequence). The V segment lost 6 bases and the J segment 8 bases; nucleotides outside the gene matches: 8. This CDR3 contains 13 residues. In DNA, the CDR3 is TGTGCCAGCAGCGACAGGGAATTCGGTACGCAGTATTTT. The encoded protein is CASSDREFGTQYF.

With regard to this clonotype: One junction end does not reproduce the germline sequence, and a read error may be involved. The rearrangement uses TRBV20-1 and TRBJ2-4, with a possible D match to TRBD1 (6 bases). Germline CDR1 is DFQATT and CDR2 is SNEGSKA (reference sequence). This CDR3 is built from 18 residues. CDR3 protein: CRARVVLGQTVAKNIQYF. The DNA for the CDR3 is TGCAGGGCTAGAGTGGTTTTAGGACAGACTGTAGCCAAAAACATTCAGTACTTC.

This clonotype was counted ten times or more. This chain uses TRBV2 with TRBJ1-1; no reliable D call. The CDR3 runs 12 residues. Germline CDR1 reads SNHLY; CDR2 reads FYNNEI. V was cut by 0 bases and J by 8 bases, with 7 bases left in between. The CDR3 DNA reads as TGTGCCAGCAGTGAAGCTGCCTCCGAAGCTTTCTTT. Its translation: CASSEAASEAFF.

This CDR3 is CASTPGGGTQYF. The CDR3 coding sequence is TGTGCCAGCACCCCAGGTGGGGGGACCCAGTACTTC. V and J are TRBV7-2 and TRBJ2-5, with D perhaps TRBD1 or TRBD2 (5 bases each). In germline, CDR1 is SGHTA, CDR2 FQGNSA. The CDR3 sequence is 12 residues long. Trimming cost V 7 bases and J 7 bases, with 13 bases left between them. The whole variable domain, filled in from reference TRBV7-2 and TRBJ2-5, reads GAGVSQSPSNKVTEKGKDVELRCDPISGHTALYWYRQSLGQGLEFLIYFQGNSAPDKSGLPSDRFSAERTGGSVSTLTIQRTQQEDSAVYLCASTPGGGTQYFGPGTRLLVL.

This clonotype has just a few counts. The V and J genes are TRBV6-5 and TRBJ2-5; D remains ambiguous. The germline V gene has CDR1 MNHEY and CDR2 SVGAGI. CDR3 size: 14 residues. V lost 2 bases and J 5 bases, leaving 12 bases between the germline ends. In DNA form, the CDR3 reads TGTGCCAGCAGTTACGGAAACCGCCCCGAGACCCAGTACTTC. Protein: CASSYGNRPETQYF.

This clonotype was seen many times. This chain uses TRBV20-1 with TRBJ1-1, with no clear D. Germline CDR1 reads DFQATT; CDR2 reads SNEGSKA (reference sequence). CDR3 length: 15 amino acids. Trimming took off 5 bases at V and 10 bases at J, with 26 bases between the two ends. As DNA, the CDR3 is TGCAGTGCTGATGTACCGGGCCTTAGGGCCGGTGGAGCTTTCTTT. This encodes CSADVPGLRAGGAFF.

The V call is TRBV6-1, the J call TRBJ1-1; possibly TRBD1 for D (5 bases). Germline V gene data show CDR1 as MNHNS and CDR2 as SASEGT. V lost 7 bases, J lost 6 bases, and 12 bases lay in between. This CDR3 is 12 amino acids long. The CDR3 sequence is CASKEGIAEAFF. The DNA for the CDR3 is TGTGCCAGCAAAGAGGGGATCGCTGAAGCTTTCTTT.